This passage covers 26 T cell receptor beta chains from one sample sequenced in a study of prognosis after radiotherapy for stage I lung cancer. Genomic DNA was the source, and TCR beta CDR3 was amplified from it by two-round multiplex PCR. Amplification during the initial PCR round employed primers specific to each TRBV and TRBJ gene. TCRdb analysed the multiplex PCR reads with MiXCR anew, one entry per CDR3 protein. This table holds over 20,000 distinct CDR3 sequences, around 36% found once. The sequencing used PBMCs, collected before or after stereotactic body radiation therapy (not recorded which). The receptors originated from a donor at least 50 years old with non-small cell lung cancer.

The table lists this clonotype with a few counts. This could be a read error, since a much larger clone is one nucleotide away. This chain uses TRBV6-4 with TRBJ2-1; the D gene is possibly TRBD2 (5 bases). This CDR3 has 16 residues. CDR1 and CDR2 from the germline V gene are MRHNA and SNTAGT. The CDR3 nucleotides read TGTGCCAGCACTCTCACCCCGGGATCGCCCTACAATGAGCAGCTCTTC. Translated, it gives CASTLTPGSPYNEQLF.

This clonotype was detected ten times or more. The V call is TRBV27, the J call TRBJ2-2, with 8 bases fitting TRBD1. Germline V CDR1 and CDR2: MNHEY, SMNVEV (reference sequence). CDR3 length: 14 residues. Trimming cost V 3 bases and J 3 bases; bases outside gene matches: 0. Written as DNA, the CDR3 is TGTGCCAGCAGTTTGACAGGGGACACCGGGGAGCTGTTTTTT. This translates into CASSLTGDTGELFF.

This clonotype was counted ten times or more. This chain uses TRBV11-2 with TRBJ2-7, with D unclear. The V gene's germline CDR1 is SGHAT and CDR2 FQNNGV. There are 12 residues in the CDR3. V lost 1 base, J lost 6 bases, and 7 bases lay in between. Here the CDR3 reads CASSLGSSEQYF. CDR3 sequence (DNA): TGTGCCAGCAGCTTAGGTTCATCCGAGCAGTACTTC.

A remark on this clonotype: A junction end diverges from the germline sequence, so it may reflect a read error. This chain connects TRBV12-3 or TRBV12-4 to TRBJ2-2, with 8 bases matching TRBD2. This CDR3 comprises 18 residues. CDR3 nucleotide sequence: TGTGCCAGCAGTTTAGGACAATGGAGCGGGAGTTACCCCGGGGAGCTGTTCTTT. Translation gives CASSLGQWSGSYPGELFF.

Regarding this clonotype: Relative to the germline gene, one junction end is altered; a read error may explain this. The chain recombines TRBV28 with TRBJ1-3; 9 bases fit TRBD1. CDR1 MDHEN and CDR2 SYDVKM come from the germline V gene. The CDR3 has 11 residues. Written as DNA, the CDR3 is TGTGCCAGCAGTGACTACAGGGGGCTGGATTTT. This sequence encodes CASSDYRGLDF.

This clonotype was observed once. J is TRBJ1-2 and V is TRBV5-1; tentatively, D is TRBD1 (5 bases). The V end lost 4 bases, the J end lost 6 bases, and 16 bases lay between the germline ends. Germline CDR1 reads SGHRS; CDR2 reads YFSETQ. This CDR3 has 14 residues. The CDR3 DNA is TGCGCCAGCAGCGGGGGTCGGGGGGAGGATGGCTACACCTTC. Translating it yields CASSGGRGEDGYTF.

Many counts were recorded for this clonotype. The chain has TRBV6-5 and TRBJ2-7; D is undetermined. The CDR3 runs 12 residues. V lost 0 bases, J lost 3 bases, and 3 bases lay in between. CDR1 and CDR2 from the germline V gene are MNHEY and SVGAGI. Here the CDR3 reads CASSYSIYEQYF. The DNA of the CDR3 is TGTGCCAGCAGTTACTCGATCTACGAGCAGTACTTC.

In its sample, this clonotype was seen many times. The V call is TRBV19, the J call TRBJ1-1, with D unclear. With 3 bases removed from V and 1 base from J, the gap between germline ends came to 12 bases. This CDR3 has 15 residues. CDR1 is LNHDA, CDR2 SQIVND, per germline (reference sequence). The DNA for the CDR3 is TGTGCCAGTAGTATGAGTCGGATTACGAACACTGAAGCTTTCTTT. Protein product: CASSMSRITNTEAFF.

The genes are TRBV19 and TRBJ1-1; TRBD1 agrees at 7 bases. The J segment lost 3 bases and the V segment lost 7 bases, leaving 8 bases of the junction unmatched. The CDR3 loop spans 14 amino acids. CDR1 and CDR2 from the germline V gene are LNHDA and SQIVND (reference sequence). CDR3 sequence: CASTQTGKDTEAFF. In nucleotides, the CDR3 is TGTGCCAGTACCCAGACAGGGAAGGACACTGAAGCTTTCTTT.

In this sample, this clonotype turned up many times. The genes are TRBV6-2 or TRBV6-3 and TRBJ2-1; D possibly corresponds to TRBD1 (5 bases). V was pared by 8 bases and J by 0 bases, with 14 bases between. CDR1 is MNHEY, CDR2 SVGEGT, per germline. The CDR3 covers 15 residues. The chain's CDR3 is CASRLRTSSYNEQFF. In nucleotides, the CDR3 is TGTGCCAGCCGCCTGCGGACAAGCTCCTACAATGAGCAGTTCTTC.

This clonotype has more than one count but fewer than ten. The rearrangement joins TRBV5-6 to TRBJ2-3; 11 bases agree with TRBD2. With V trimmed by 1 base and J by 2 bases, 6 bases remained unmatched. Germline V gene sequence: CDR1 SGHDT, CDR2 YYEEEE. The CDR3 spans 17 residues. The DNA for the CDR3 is TGTGCCAGCAGCTTGTGGGGGACTAGCGGAGCCACAGATACGCAGTATTTT. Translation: CASSLWGTSGATDTQYF.

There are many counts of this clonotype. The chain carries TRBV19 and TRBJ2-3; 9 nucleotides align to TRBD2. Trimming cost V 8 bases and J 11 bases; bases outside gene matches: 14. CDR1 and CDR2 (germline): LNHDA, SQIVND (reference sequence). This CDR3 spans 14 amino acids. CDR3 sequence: CASDQASGAGGQYF. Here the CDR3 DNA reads TGTGCCAGTGACCAGGCTAGCGGGGCGGGGGGGCAGTATTTT.

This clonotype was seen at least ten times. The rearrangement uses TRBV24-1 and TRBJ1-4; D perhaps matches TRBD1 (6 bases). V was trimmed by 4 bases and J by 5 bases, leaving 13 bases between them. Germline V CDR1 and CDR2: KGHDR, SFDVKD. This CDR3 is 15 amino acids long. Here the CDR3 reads CATSDSGAGNEKLFF. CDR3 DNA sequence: TGTGCCACCAGTGACTCAGGGGCGGGAAATGAAAAACTGTTTTTT.

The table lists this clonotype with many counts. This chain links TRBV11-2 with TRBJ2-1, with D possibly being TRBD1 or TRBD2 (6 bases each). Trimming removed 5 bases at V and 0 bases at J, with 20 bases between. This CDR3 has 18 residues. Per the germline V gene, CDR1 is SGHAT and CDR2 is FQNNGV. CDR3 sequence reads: CASSPRGLAYLSYNEQFF. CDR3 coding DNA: TGTGCCAGCAGCCCCCGGGGGCTAGCGTATCTCTCCTACAATGAGCAGTTCTTC.

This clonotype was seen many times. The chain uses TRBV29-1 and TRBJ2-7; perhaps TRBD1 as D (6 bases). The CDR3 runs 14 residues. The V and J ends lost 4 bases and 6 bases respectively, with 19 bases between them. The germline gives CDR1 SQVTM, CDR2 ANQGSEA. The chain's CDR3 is CSVAGGDPRGEQYF. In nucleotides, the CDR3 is TGCAGCGTTGCTGGGGGAGACCCCAGGGGCGAGCAGTACTTC.

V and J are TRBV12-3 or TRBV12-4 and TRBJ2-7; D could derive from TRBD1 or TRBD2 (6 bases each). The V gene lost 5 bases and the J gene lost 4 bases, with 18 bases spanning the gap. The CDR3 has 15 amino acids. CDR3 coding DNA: TGTGCCAGCAGTCTAAGCGGGCAGGGGACTTACGAGCAGTACTTC. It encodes CASSLSGQGTYEQYF.

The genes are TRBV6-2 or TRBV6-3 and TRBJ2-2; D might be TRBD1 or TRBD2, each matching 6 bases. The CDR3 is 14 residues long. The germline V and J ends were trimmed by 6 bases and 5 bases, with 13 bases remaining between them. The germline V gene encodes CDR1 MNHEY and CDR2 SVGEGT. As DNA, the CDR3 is TGTGCCAGCAGGCCCGGGGGCCATACCGGGGAGCTGTTTTTT. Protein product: CASRPGGHTGELFF.

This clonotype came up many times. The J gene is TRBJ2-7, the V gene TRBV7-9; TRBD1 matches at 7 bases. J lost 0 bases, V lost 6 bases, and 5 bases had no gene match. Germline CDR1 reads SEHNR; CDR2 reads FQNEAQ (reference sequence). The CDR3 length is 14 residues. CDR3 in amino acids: CASSFDRASYEQYF. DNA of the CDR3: TGTGCCAGCAGTTTTGACAGGGCCTCCTACGAGCAGTACTTC. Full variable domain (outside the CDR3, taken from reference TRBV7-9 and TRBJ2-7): DTGVSQNPRHKITKRGQNVTFRCDPISEHNRLYWYRQTLGQGPEFLTYFQNEAQLEKSRLLSDRFSAERPKGSFSTLEIQRTEQGDSAMYLCASSFDRASYEQYFGPGTRLTVT.

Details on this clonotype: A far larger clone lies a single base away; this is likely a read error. The CDR3 loop reads CASISPRDRVTEAFF. DNA of the CDR3: TGTGCCAGCATCTCGCCTCGGGACAGGGTCACTGAAGCTTTCTTT. The J gene is TRBJ1-1, the V gene TRBV7-2; 9 bases agree with TRBD1. Unmatched junction bases numbered 10, after V lost 7 bases and J lost 4 bases. From germline, CDR1 is SGHTA and CDR2 FQGNSA. CDR3 length: 15 amino acids.

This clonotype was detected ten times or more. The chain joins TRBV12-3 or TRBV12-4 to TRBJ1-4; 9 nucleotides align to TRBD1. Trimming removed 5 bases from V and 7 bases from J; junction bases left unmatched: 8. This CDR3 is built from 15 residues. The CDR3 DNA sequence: TGTGCCAGCAGTACGCACAGGGGGCTGAGTGAAAAACTGTTTTTT. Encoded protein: CASSTHRGLSEKLFF.

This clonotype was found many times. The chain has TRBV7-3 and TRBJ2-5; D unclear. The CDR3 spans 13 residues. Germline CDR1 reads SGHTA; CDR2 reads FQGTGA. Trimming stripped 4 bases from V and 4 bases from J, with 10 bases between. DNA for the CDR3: TGTGCCAGCAGCTCCTCCCCGAGAGAGACCCAGTACTTC. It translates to CASSSSPRETQYF.

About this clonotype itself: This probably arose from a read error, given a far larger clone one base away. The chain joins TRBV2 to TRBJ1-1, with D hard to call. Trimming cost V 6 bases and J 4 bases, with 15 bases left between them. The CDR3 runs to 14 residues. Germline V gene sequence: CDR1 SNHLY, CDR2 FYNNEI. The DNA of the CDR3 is TGTGCCAGCAGCCTGATCGGCAGTTCCACTGAAGCTTTCTTT. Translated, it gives CASSLIGSSTEAFF. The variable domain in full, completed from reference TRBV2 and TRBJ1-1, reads EPEVTQTPSHQVTQMGQEVILRCVPISNHLYFYWYRQILGQKVEFLVSFYNNEISEKSEIFDDQFSVERPDGSNFTLKIRSTKLEDSAMYFCASSLIGSSTEAFFGQGTRLTVV.

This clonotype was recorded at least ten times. CDR3 amino acids: CASSPGTRVETQYF. The DNA for the CDR3 is TGTGCCAGCTCACCTGGGACTAGGGTGGAGACCCAGTACTTC. This chain links TRBV18 with TRBJ2-5; 8 nucleotides match TRBD2. The V and J ends lost 3 bases and 5 bases, in that order; junction bases with no gene match: 5. This CDR3 region has 14 residues. CDR1 is KGHSH and CDR2 is LQKENI in the germline V gene.

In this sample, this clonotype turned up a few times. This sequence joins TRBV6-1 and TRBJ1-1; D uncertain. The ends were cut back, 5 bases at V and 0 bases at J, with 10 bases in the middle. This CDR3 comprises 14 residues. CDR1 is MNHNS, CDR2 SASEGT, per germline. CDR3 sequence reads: CASSSSGLNTEAFF. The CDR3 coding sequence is TGTGCCAGCAGTAGTTCGGGGTTGAACACTGAAGCTTTCTTT.

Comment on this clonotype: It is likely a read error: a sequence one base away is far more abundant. The CDR3 DNA follows: TGTTCCAGCAGTTCTCCCCGCCTGACGGGAGGCTATGGCTACACCTTC. Amino acid sequence: CSSSSPRLTGGYGYTF. V gene TRBV6-1 combines with J gene TRBJ1-2, with unresolved D. Germline assignment: CDR1 MNHNS and CDR2 SASEGT. The CDR3 is 16 residues long.

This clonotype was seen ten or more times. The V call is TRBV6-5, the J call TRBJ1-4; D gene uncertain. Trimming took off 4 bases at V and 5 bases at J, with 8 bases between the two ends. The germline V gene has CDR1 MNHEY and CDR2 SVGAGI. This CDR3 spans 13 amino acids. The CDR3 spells CASSLTANEKLFF. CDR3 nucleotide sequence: TGTGCCAGCAGTTTAACGGCGAATGAAAAACTGTTTTTT.